The 5 T cell receptor beta chains listed next were all sequenced from one sample in a study of graft-versus-host responses after intestinal transplantation. These receptors' antigens are unknown. The method was immunoSEQ multiplex PCR; TCRdb's version includes in-frame clones alone and lacks a portion of them. The table lists about 120,000 clones, 90% of them singletons. Material: unstimulated CD4+ T cells sorted from spleen or lymph node cells, obtained before intestinal transplant. The origin of the receptors is a human donor who received an intestinal transplant.

This clone was detected a few times. This rearrangement joins TRBV27 to TRBJ2-7; 9 bases are shared with TRBD2. Trimming at V came to 4 bases and at J to 1 base, leaving 8 bases not matched to a gene. The germline CDR1 and CDR2 sequences are MNHEY and SMNVEV (reference sequence). CDR3 length: 16 residues. The CDR3 DNA reads TGTGCCAGCAGTTCATTTAGCGGGAGTGCTTCCTACGAGCAGTACTTC. Its translation: CASSSFSGSASYEQYF.

This sequence joins TRBV6-5 and TRBJ2-3; 8 bases are a match to TRBD2. Germline V gives CDR1 MNHEY, CDR2 SVGAGI. This CDR3 region has 13 residues. The trim removed 6 bases at V and 6 bases at J, leaving 5 bases unmatched. This chain's CDR3 is CASRRGGPDTQYF. The CDR3 DNA is TGTGCCAGCAGACGGGGGGGCCCGGATACGCAGTATTTT.

The gene calls are TRBV5-1 and TRBJ2-7; TRBD1 matches at 7 bases. This CDR3 has 17 residues. Germline lookup yields CDR1 SGHRS and CDR2 YFSETQ. After removal of 0 bases from V and 3 bases from J, the junction contained 12 bases not matched to a gene. The CDR3 nucleotides are TGCGCCAGCAGCTTGGAATTTGGGACAGCGACCATCTACGAGCAGTACTTC. This gives the protein CASSLEFGTATIYEQYF.

This chain joins TRBV5-1 and TRBJ2-1, with a weak D call TRBD2 (5 bases). From germline, CDR1 is SGHRS and CDR2 YFSETQ. This CDR3 spans 13 amino acids. V was trimmed by 5 bases and J by 0 bases, leaving 6 bases between them. The CDR3 here is CASRAVSYNEQFF. The CDR3 DNA follows: TGCGCCAGCAGAGCGGTCTCCTACAATGAGCAGTTCTTC.

The gene calls are TRBV7-9 and TRBJ2-7, with D maybe TRBD1 (5 bases). Germline assignment: CDR1 SEHNR and CDR2 FQNEAQ (reference sequence). There are 14 residues in the CDR3. V was pared by 3 bases and J by 1 base, with 10 bases between. The CDR3 coding sequence is TGTGCCAGCAGCTTGGGCGACAGTTCCTACGAGCAGTACTTC. The encoded protein is CASSLGDSSYEQYF.